A selection of T cell receptor beta chains follows, all from one sample in a study of T-cell memory formation after mild COVID-19. TCRdb independently ran MiXCR on the 5' RACE reads; one entry per CDR3 protein. The repertoire has nearly 110,000 distinct CDR3 sequences, around 15% of them found once; the top ten carry roughly 31%. Sequencing used PBMCs or a T cell subset sorted from them (not recorded which). The source is an adult woman who had mild COVID-19 (a few samples of this study predate the infection). Cell type and time point are not known. CDR3s include the opening cysteine and the closing phenylalanine or tryptophan. A D gene is named only where the DNA matches it firmly. Clone size is stated in some rows and not others, as once, few, many or a class when expanded.

D: NA; J: TRBJ2-2; size: many; V: TRBV7-6; CDR3: CASSPHPSDATGELFF; DNA: TGTGCCAGCAGCCCCCACCCTAGCGACGCCACCGGGGAGCTGTTTTTT
D: NA; J: TRBJ1-2; size: few; V: TRBV12-3/TRBV12-4; CDR3: CASSQGITGYYGYTF; DNA: TGTGCCAGCAGCCAGGGAATAACAGGCTACTATGGCTACACCTTC
D: TRBD2; J: TRBJ2-1; size: few; V: TRBV9; CDR3: CASSAGLAGSSEQFF; DNA: TGTGCCAGCAGCGCCGGACTAGCGGGATCAAGTGAGCAGTTCTTC
D: TRBD2; J: TRBJ2-2; size: few; V: TRBV20-1; CDR3: CSARDRTSSRPNTGELFF; DNA: TGCAGTGCTAGAGATAGGACTAGCAGCCGACCGAACACCGGGGAGCTGTTTTTT
D: NA; J: TRBJ2-1; size: NA; V: TRBV4-3; CDR3: CASSQADGFNEQFF; DNA: TGCGCCAGCAGCCAAGCCGATGGTTTTAACGAGCAGTTCTTC
D: TRBD2; J: TRBJ2-7; size: NA; V: TRBV6-2/TRBV6-3; CDR3: CATDSGGIEQYF; DNA: TGTGCCACCGACAGCGGGGGGATAGAGCAGTACTTC
D: NA; J: TRBJ1-1; size: few; V: TRBV5-1; CDR3: CASRGGSGTEAFF; DNA: TGCGCCAGCAGAGGAGGCTCTGGGACTGAAGCTTTCTTT
D: NA; J: TRBJ1-2; size: NA; V: TRBV4-3; CDR3: CASSSQRMSDPGYGYTF; DNA: TGCGCCAGCAGCTCACAAAGGATGAGTGACCCGGGTTATGGCTACACCTTC
D: NA; J: TRBJ2-7; size: few; V: TRBV11-2; CDR3: CASSNGGRDTSYEQYF; DNA: TGTGCCAGCAGCAATGGGGGACGGGACACCTCCTACGAGCAGTACTTC
D: NA; J: TRBJ2-5; size: few; V: TRBV13; CDR3: CASSTDSYQETQYF; DNA: TGTGCCAGCAGCACGGACAGTTACCAAGAGACCCAGTACTTC
D: NA; J: TRBJ2-2; size: NA; V: TRBV5-1; CDR3: CASSLVGTLHTGELFF; DNA: TGCGCCAGCAGCTTGGTTGGGACCCTCCACACCGGGGAGCTGTTTTTT
D: NA; J: TRBJ1-5; size: few; V: TRBV14; CDR3: CASSQEGGGTQRSNQPQHF; DNA: TGTGCCAGCAGCCAAGAAGGAGGGGGGACCCAGCGAAGCAATCAGCCCCAGCATTTT
D: TRBD1; J: TRBJ1-1; size: NA; V: TRBV4-1; CDR3: CASSHQQGALEAFF; DNA: TGCGCCAGCAGCCACCAACAGGGGGCCCTTGAAGCTTTCTTT
D: NA; J: TRBJ2-2; size: NA; V: TRBV9; CDR3: CASSPLPGQNTGELFF; DNA: TGTGCCAGCAGCCCTCTCCCGGGACAGAACACCGGGGAGCTGTTTTTT
D: NA; J: TRBJ2-2; size: NA; V: TRBV7-6; CDR3: CASSLAQGNTGELFF; DNA: TGTGCCAGCAGCTTAGCACAGGGAAACACCGGGGAGCTGTTTTTT
D: TRBD1; J: TRBJ2-5; size: few; V: TRBV7-9; CDR3: CASSLALGGTGQETQYF; DNA: TGTGCCAGCAGCTTAGCTCTAGGAGGGACAGGACAAGAGACCCAGTACTTC
D: NA; J: TRBJ2-5; size: NA; V: TRBV6-2/TRBV6-3; CDR3: CASSYGSAQETQYF; DNA: TGTGCCAGCAGTTACGGTAGCGCCCAAGAGACCCAGTACTTC
D: TRBD1; J: TRBJ2-7; size: NA; V: TRBV6-5; CDR3: CASRKGQGLDYEQYF; DNA: TGTGCCAGCAGAAAGGGACAGGGTCTAGACTACGAGCAGTACTTC
D: TRBD2; J: TRBJ2-5; size: few; V: TRBV6-6; CDR3: CASSGLAEETQYF; DNA: TGTGCCAGCAGTGGACTAGCGGAAGAGACCCAGTACTTC
D: NA; J: TRBJ2-3; size: few; V: TRBV5-1; CDR3: CASSPPHEDTQYF; DNA: TGCGCCAGCAGCCCGCCCCACGAAGATACGCAGTATTTT
D: NA; J: TRBJ1-1; size: NA; V: TRBV27; CDR3: CASRSVQGITFTEAFF; DNA: TGTGCCAGCAGGAGTGTCCAGGGGATCACGTTCACTGAAGCTTTCTTT
D: NA; J: TRBJ2-2; size: NA; V: TRBV12-3/TRBV12-4; CDR3: CASSYINTGELFF; DNA: TGTGCCAGCAGTTATATAAACACCGGGGAGCTGTTTTTT
D: NA; J: TRBJ2-2; size: NA; V: TRBV4-3; CDR3: CASSQGVAALRNTGELFF; DNA: TGCGCCAGCAGCCAGGGGGTAGCGGCCCTGCGGAACACCGGGGAGCTGTTTTTT
D: NA; J: TRBJ1-3; size: NA; V: TRBV7-9; CDR3: CASSLGGNSGNTIYF; DNA: TGTGCCAGCAGCTTAGGGGGTAACTCTGGAAACACCATATATTTT
D: NA; J: TRBJ1-5; size: NA; V: TRBV12-3/TRBV12-4; CDR3: CASSRWVDQPQHF; DNA: TGTGCCAGCAGTCGATGGGTGGATCAGCCCCAGCATTTT
D: TRBD1; J: TRBJ2-1; size: few; V: TRBV6-2/TRBV6-3; CDR3: CASSPDRGVYNEQFF; DNA: TGTGCCAGCAGTCCTGACAGGGGGGTTTACAATGAGCAGTTCTTC
D: NA; J: TRBJ2-7; size: few; V: TRBV9; CDR3: CASSVAVSTGEQYF; DNA: TGTGCCAGCAGCGTAGCGGTCTCGACGGGGGAGCAGTACTTC
D: NA; J: TRBJ1-2; size: NA; V: TRBV12-3/TRBV12-4; CDR3: CASSRTRMVPNYGYTF; DNA: TGTGCCAGCAGTCGGACTCGTATGGTACCTAACTATGGCTACACCTTC
D: TRBD1; J: TRBJ1-1; size: NA; V: TRBV7-6; CDR3: CASSSTGELEAFF; DNA: TGTGCCAGCAGCTCAACAGGGGAACTTGAAGCTTTCTTT
D: NA; J: TRBJ2-7; size: NA; V: TRBV29-1; CDR3: CSVEAPPSYEQYF; DNA: TGCAGCGTTGAGGCACCCCCCTCCTACGAGCAGTACTTC
D: NA; J: TRBJ1-1; size: NA; V: TRBV6-5; CDR3: CATLRANTEAFF; DNA: TGTGCCACCCTCCGGGCGAACACTGAAGCTTTCTTT
D: NA; J: TRBJ2-5; size: many; V: TRBV7-2; CDR3: CASSYRYSNRGALETQYF; DNA: TGTGCCAGCAGCTACAGATATAGCAACCGGGGGGCCCTGGAGACCCAGTACTTC
D: NA; J: TRBJ2-7; size: NA; V: TRBV6-2/TRBV6-3; CDR3: CASSTSGTPYEQYF; DNA: TGTGCCAGCAGTACGAGCGGTACACCCTACGAGCAGTACTTC
D: NA; J: TRBJ2-3; size: few; V: TRBV7-3; CDR3: CASSLAGSRTDTQYF; DNA: TGTGCCAGCAGCTTGGCGGGGTCTCGCACAGATACGCAGTATTTT
D: NA; J: TRBJ2-7; size: many; V: TRBV9; CDR3: CASSPGAGTSYEQYF; DNA: TGTGCCAGCAGCCCGGGCGCAGGAACCTCCTACGAGCAGTACTTC
D: NA; J: TRBJ2-3; size: few; V: TRBV12-3/TRBV12-4; CDR3: CASSFGQTAGTQYF; DNA: TGTGCCAGCAGTTTTGGTCAGACCGCGGGTACGCAGTATTTT
D: TRBD2; J: TRBJ2-1; size: NA; V: TRBV7-6; CDR3: CASSRAGSGYNEQFF; DNA: TGTGCCAGCAGCCGAGCGGGGTCCGGCTACAATGAGCAGTTCTTC
D: NA; J: TRBJ2-1; size: NA; V: TRBV11-3; CDR3: CASSLDRGGSYNEQFF; DNA: TGTGCCAGCAGCTTAGATCGGGGAGGATCCTACAATGAGCAGTTCTTC
D: TRBD2; J: TRBJ2-3; size: few; V: TRBV7-3; CDR3: CASSRSTRTSGGATDTQYF; DNA: TGTGCCAGCAGCCGCTCTACCAGGACTAGCGGGGGGGCCACAGATACGCAGTATTTT
D: TRBD2; J: TRBJ2-7; size: NA; V: TRBV9; CDR3: CASSPKGGRFYEQYF; DNA: TGTGCCAGCAGCCCCAAGGGCGGGAGGTTCTACGAGCAGTACTTC
D: NA; J: TRBJ2-6; size: few; V: TRBV20-1; CDR3: CSARDEGRAGANVLTF; DNA: TGCAGTGCTAGAGATGAGGGAAGGGCTGGGGCCAACGTCCTGACTTTC
D: NA; J: TRBJ1-2; size: few; V: TRBV9; CDR3: CASSPGGDFYGYTF; DNA: TGTGCCAGCAGCCCCGGTGGGGATTTCTATGGCTACACCTTC
D: TRBD2; J: TRBJ2-2; size: few; V: TRBV6-5; CDR3: CASSYSGTSGGANTGELFF; DNA: TGTGCCAGCAGTTACTCTGGGACTAGCGGAGGCGCGAACACCGGGGAGCTGTTTTTT
D: NA; J: TRBJ2-7; size: few; V: TRBV15; CDR3: CATSRVEPSYEQYF; DNA: TGTGCCACCAGCAGAGTAGAACCGTCCTACGAGCAGTACTTC
D: TRBD2; J: TRBJ2-4; size: few; V: TRBV7-8; CDR3: CASSLAPGGDSIQYF; DNA: TGTGCCAGCAGCTTAGCCCCCGGGGGGGACTCAATTCAGTACTTC
D: NA; J: TRBJ2-7; size: NA; V: TRBV21-1; CDR3: CASSKSGRLAYEQYF; DNA: TGTGCCAGCAGCAAGAGTGGTAGGTTGGCCTACGAGCAGTACTTC
D: NA; J: TRBJ1-1; size: once; V: TRBV20-1; CDR3: CSALKVMNTEAFF; DNA: TGCAGTGCACTGAAAGTAATGAACACTGAAGCTTTCTTT
D: TRBD2; J: TRBJ2-6; size: many; V: TRBV11-3; CDR3: CASSFSGGYSETNVLTF; DNA: TGTGCCAGCAGCTTTTCGGGGGGTTATTCGGAAACCAACGTCCTGACTTTC
D: NA; J: TRBJ2-7; size: NA; V: TRBV4-1; CDR3: CASSQRGPSYEQYF; DNA: TGCGCCAGCAGCCAGCGGGGCCCTTCCTACGAGCAGTACTTC
D: NA; J: TRBJ2-5; size: NA; V: TRBV12-3/TRBV12-4; CDR3: CASSLRQLTETQYF; DNA: TGTGCCAGCAGTTTAAGACAGTTGACGGAGACCCAGTACTTC
D: NA; J: TRBJ2-3; size: NA; V: TRBV15; CDR3: CATSPGPRYTDTQYF; DNA: TGTGCCACCAGTCCGGGTCCAAGGTATACAGATACGCAGTATTTT
D: NA; J: TRBJ2-2; size: few; V: TRBV12-3/TRBV12-4; CDR3: CASSFNSGNTGELFF; DNA: TGTGCCAGCAGTTTTAATAGCGGGAACACCGGGGAGCTGTTTTTT
D: NA; J: TRBJ2-7; size: few; V: TRBV9; CDR3: CASSLRGLEDEQYF; DNA: TGTGCCAGCAGCCTTCGAGGGCTTGAGGACGAGCAGTACTTC
D: TRBD1; J: TRBJ1-5; size: NA; V: TRBV25-1; CDR3: CASRVDRGDQPQHF; DNA: TGTGCCAGCAGGGTGGACAGGGGTGATCAGCCCCAGCATTTT
D: NA; J: TRBJ2-2; size: many; V: TRBV5-1; CDR3: CASTKEPPLAGELFF; DNA: TGCGCCAGCACCAAAGAACCCCCGTTGGCCGGGGAGCTGTTTTTT
D: NA; J: TRBJ1-1; size: once; V: TRBV9; CDR3: CASSAGTRMNTEAFF; DNA: TGTGCCAGCAGCGCAGGGACACGGATGAACACTGAAGCTTTCTTT
D: NA; J: TRBJ1-1; size: few; V: TRBV5-1; CDR3: CASSLGRGAFF; DNA: TGCGCCAGCAGCTTGGGGAGGGGAGCTTTCTTT
D: NA; J: TRBJ2-1; size: NA; V: TRBV19; CDR3: CASSIGGGNYNEQFF; DNA: TGTGCCAGTAGTATAGGCGGCGGGAACTACAATGAGCAGTTCTTC
D: TRBD2; J: TRBJ2-5; size: few; V: TRBV24-1; CDR3: CATSLGAGLETQYF; DNA: TGTGCCACCAGTCTGGGAGCGGGGTTAGAGACCCAGTACTTC